This TCR beta chain was observed in a study of T cell responses to AZD1222 COVID-19 vaccine listed by TCRdb under 2021. For the study in its entirety: AZD1222 recipients with second doses at about 4 weeks or about 12 weeks were pooled, because spike-specific TCR depth and breadth did not differ between schedules. A total of approximately 240 trial participants underwent TCR sequencing, of whom some 200 had received two doses of AZD1222 and approximately 25 had received two doses of the MenACWY control vaccine. Trial participants were enrolled by age into subgroups of 18-55, 56-69 and 70-plus years, and around 140, 26 and 57 TCR-sequenced participants, respectively, were included in these subgroups.

The CDR3 regions of human TCRbeta chains were analyzed by immunosequencing. Per the source publication's procedure: Repertoire TCRs were checked for matches against a reference library of SARS-CoV-2-specific TCRs that had been generated using the MIRA antigen-specificity platform. Breadth meant the fraction of unique TCRs that were SARS-CoV-2-associated, whereas depth meant the fraction of total T cells that were SARS-CoV-2-associated. Each spike-specific TCR was assigned to its reactive spike region and to a CD4 or CD8 class using the MIRA data. Log10-transformed breadth and depth values were compared by one-way ANOVA with Sidak's multiple comparisons tests. TCRdb provides this immuneACCESS table in a form limited to in-frame rearrangements. Some clones are lacking; in checked studies, under half of them reflect an unresolved V gene, and why the rest are absent is not known. V, J and clone size are those of that table, while D and trimming were read from the DNA. Recorded for this sample are about 150,000 clones; 91% of them occurred a single time. The top ten clonotypes cover 4.4% of the sample.

Overall study results and their limits: After two AZD1222 doses, both the breadth and the depth of spike-specific TCRs were significantly higher than at day 0 and than in MenACWY recipients. No day 14 peak-response samples were available, so repertoires were characterized only after the peak T cell response. CD4 TCRs associated with the vaccine covered the entire spike protein, and the dominant responses were in regions 160-218 and 743-854. Conclusions about previously exposed vaccinees are limited because only five to seven AZD1222 recipients were SARS-CoV-2 seropositive at baseline. Reportedly, almost half of the unique spike-specific TCRs recognized epitopes lying outside the regions that are mutated in the B.1.351 and B.1.1.7 variants. Most participants were white British and females outnumbered males, and the authors suggested that clonal diversity may have been underestimated. The 56-69-year group was small, and its depth increase did not reach significance, likely because of low power.

This specimen's time point label, interpreted: baseline before first vaccination. The vaccinee samples were drawn from two UK trials, COV001 and COV002, one of which was a single-blind randomized controlled phase 2/3 trial testing AZD1222 (ChAdOx1 nCoV-19) in healthy adults. Trial participant PBMC samples were collected at day 0 and day 28 after the second dose for TCRbeta chain sequencing. As for this clone: There is no known antigen for this receptor. Base qualities were left out, and no much larger clone turns up one base away.

This receptor was taken from an adult in good health. Material: peripheral blood, obtained on day 0 of AZD1222 vaccination.

In nucleotides, the sequence is TGTGCCAGCAGCTTAGGGGGCTCGGGAGGACGGAATGAGCAGTTCTTC. Its product reads: CASSLGGSGGRNEQFF. The chain was built from TRBV7-2 and TRBJ2-1, with TRBD2 identical over 7 junction bases. Here V drops 1 base and J drops 7 bases, and the junction holds 10 bases not matched to any gene. For CDR1 and CDR2, the germline V gene lists SGHTA and FQGNSA. The CDR3 starts with the cysteine, ends with the phenylalanine, and has 16 residues. Only the CDR3 region is kept as DNA, spanning 48 bases read in frame from base 1.